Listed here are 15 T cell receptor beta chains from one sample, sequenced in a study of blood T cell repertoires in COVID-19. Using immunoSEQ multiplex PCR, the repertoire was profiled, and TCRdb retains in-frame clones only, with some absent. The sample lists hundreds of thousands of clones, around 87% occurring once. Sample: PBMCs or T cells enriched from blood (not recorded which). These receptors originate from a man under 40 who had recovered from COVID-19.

DNA of the CDR3: TGTGCCAGCACTGATTCGGGAAGAGTGGATACGCAGTATTTT. Protein: CASTDSGRVDTQYF. V is TRBV7-9 and J is TRBJ2-3; the D gene is possibly TRBD2 (5 bases). The CDR3 is 14 amino acids. Between the trimmed V and J ends, which lost 7 bases and 6 bases, there was a span of 17 bases. Germline V lookup: CDR1 SEHNR, CDR2 FQNEAQ (reference sequence).

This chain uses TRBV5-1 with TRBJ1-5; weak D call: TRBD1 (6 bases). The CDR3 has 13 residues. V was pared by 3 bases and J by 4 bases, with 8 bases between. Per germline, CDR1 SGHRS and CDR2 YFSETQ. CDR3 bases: TGCGCCAGCAGCTCAGGGGTTAATCAGCCCCAGCATTTT. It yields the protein CASSSGVNQPQHF.

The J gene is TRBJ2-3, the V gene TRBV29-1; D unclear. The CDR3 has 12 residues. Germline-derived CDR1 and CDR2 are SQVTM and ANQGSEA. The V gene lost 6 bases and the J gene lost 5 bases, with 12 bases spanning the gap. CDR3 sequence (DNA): TGCAGCGTGTTAGCCGACGGAGATACGCAGTATTTT. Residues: CSVLADGDTQYF.

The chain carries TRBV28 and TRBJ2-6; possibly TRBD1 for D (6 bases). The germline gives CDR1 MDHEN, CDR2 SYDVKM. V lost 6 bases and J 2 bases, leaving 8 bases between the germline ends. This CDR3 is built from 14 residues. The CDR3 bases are TGTGCCAGCAGGTCAGGGGCTGGGGCCAACGTCCTGACTTTC. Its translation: CASRSGAGANVLTF.

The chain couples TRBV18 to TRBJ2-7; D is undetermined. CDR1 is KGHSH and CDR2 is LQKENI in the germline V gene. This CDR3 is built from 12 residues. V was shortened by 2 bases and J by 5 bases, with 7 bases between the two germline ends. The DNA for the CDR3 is TGTGCCAGCTCACCAACCCAGGACGAGCAGTACTTC. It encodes CASSPTQDEQYF.

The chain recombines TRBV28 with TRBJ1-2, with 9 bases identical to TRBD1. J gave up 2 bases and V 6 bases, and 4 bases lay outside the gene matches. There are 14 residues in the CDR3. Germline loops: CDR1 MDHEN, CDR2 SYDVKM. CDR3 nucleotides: TGTGCCAGCAGCGCCGGGACAGGGAACTATGGCTACACCTTC. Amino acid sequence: CASSAGTGNYGYTF.

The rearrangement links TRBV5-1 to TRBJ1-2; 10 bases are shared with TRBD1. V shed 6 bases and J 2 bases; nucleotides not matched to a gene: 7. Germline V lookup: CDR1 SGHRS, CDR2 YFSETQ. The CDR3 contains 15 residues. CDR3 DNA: TGCGCCAGCACCCCCGACAGGGGGCCCAACTATGGCTACACCTTC. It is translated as CASTPDRGPNYGYTF.

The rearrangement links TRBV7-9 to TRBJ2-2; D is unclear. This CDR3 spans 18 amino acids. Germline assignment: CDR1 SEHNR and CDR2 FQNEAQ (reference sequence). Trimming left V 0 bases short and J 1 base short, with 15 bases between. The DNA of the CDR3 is TGTGCCAGCAGCTTAGCCCCCTTGGGCAGGAAGAACACCGGGGAGCTGTTTTTT. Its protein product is CASSLAPLGRKNTGELFF.

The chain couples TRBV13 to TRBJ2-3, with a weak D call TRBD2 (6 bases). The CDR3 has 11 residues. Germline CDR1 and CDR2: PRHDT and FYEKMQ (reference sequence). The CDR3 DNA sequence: TGTGCGGGGGGAAACACAGATACGCAGTATTTT. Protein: CAGGNTDTQYF.

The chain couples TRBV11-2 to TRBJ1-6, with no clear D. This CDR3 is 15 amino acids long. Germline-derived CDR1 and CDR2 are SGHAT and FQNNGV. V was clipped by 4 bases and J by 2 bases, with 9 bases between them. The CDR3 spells CASSSELPYNSPLHF. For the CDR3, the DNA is TGTGCCAGCAGCTCCGAACTCCCCTATAATTCACCCCTCCACTTT.

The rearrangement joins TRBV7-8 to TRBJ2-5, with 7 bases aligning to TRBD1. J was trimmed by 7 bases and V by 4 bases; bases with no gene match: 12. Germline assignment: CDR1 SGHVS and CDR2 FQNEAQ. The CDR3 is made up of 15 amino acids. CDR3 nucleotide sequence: TGTGCCAGCAGCTCCACCGGGACAGCTTACTTGACCCAGTACTTC. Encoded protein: CASSSTGTAYLTQYF.

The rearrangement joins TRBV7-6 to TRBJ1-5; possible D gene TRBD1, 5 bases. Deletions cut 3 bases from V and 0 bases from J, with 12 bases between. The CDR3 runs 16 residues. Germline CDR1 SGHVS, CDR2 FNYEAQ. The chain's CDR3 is CASSLEGPHSNQPQHF. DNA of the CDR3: TGTGCCAGCAGCTTGGAGGGACCGCATAGCAATCAGCCCCAGCATTTT.

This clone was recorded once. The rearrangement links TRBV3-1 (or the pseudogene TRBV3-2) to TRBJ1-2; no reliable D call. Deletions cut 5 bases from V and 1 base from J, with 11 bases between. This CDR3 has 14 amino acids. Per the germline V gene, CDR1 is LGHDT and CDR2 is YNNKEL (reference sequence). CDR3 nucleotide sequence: TGTGCCAGCAGCTCACCGAGCGATAACTATGGCTACACCTTC. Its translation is CASSSPSDNYGYTF.

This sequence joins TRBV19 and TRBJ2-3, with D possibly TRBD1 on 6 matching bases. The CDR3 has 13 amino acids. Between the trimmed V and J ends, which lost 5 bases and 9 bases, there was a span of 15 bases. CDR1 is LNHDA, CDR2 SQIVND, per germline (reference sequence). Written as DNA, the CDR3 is TGTGCCAGTAGTGTTTTGACAGGTGGGACGCAGTATTTT. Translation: CASSVLTGGTQYF. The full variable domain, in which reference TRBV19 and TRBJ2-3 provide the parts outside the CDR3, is DGGITQSPKYLFRKEGQNVTLSCEQNLNHDAMYWYRQDPGQGLRLIYYSQIVNDFQKGDIAEGYSVSREKKESFPLTVTSAQKNPTAFYLCASSVLTGGTQYFGPGTRLTVL.

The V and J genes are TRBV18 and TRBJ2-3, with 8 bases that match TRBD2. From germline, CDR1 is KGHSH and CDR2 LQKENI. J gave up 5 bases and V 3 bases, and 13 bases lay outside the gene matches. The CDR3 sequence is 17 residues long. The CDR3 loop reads CASSPFTSGASGDTQYF. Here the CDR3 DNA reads TGTGCCAGCTCACCGTTCACTAGCGGAGCGTCCGGAGATACGCAGTATTTT.